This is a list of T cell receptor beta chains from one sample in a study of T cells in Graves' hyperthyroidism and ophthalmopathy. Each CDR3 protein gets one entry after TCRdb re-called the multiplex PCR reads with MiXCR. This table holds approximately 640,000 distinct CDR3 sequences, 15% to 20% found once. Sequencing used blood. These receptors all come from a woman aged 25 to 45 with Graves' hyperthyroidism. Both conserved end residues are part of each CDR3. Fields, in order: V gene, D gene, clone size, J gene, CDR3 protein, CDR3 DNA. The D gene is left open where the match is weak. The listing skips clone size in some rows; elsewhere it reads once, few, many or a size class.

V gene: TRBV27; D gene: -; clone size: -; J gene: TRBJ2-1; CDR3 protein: CASSLPGRMSSYNEQFF; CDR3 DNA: TGTGCCAGCAGTTTACCGGGACGGATGAGCTCCTACAATGAGCAGTTCTTC
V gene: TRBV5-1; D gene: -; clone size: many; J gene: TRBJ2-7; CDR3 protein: CASSSRDTRLGEQYF; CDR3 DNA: TGCGCCAGCAGCTCCCGGGACACCCGTCTAGGAGAGCAGTACTTC
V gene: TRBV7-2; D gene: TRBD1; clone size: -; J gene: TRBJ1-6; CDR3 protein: CASSLDRGGNSPLHF; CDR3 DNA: TGTGCCAGCAGCTTAGACAGGGGCGGGAATTCACCCCTCCACTTT
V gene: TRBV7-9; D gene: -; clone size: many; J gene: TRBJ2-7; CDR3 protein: CASSTRDIYEQYF; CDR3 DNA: TGTGCCAGCAGCACAAGGGACATCTACGAGCAGTACTTC
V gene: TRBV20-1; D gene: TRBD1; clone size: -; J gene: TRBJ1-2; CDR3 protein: CSARIDRAYYGYTF; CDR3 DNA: TGCAGTGCTAGAATCGACAGGGCCTACTATGGCTACACCTTC
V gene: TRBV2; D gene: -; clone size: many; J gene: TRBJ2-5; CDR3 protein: CASSADQETQYF; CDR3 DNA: TGTGCCAGCAGCGCAGACCAAGAGACCCAGTACTTC
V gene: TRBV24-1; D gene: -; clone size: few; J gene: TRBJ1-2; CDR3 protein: CATSDTDTVDGYTF; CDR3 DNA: TGTGCCACCAGTGATACGGACACGGTTGATGGCTACACCTTC
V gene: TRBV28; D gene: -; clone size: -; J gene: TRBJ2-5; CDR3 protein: CASSFTLEQETQYF; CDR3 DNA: TGTGCCAGCAGCTTCACCCTGGAACAAGAGACCCAGTACTTC
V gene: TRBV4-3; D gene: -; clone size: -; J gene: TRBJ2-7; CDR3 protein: CASSQDYQGTYEQYF; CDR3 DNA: TGCGCCAGCAGCCAAGATTATCAGGGGACCTACGAGCAGTACTTC
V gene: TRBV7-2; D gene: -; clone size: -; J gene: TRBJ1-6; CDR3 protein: CASSLVGAPLHF; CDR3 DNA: TGTGCCAGCAGCTTAGTAGGGGCACCCCTCCACTTT
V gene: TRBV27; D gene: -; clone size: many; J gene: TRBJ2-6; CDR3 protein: CASSFGGANVLTF; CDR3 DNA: TGTGCCAGCAGTTTCGGTGGGGCCAACGTCCTGACTTTC
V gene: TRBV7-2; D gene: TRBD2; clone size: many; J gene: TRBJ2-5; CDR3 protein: CASSFLAGEEETQYF; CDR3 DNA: TGTGCCAGCAGCTTTCTAGCGGGAGAGGAGGAGACCCAGTACTTC
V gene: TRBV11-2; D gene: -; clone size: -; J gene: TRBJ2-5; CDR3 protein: CASSVHNPKLQETQYF; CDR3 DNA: TGTGCCAGCAGCGTCCATAACCCGAAACTCCAGGAGACCCAGTACTTC
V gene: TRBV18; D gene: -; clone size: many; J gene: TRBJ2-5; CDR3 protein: CASSTGDQETQYF; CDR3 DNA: TGTGCCAGCTCAACGGGGGACCAAGAGACCCAGTACTTC
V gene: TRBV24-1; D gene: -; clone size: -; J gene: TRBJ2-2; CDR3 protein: CATSLSFGAGELFF; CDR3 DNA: -